A selection of T cell receptor beta chains follows, all from one sample in a study of PD-1 blockade in classical Hodgkin lymphoma. This table comes from immunoSEQ multiplex PCR, and its TCRdb copy is limited to in-frame clones, with some not included. The sample gives 45,000 to 55,000 clones, around 76% of which show up once; 10% to 15% is in the top ten. Sequenced here: peripheral blood mononuclear cells (PBMCs), sampled before the fourth cycle of nivolumab. The receptor set was obtained from a human donor with classical Hodgkin lymphoma. Both conserved end residues are part of each CDR3. The D gene is left open where the match is weak. Rows may omit the clone size; those that give it use once, few, many or a size class.

NA	NA	TRBV21-1	TRBJ2-7	CASSKRSHSPPSYEQYF	TGTGCCAGCAGCAAACGTTCCCACAGCCCTCCCTCCTACGAGCAGTACTTC
NA	NA	TRBV18	TRBJ2-2	CASSPSGTFAGELFF	TGTGCCAGCTCACCATCGGGCACCTTCGCCGGGGAGCTGTTTTTT
NA	NA	TRBV28	TRBJ1-1	CASSLWYGGVSEAFF	TGTGCCAGCAGTTTATGGTACGGGGGTGTCTCTGAAGCTTTCTTT
NA	TRBD2	TRBV5-1	TRBJ2-1	CASSPPRLADNEQFF	TGCGCCAGCAGCCCACCCCGACTAGCGGACAATGAGCAGTTCTTC
many	TRBD1	TRBV28	TRBJ2-7	CASSSNTLRDRDSYEQYF	TGTGCCAGCAGTTCAAACACTCTCCGGGACAGGGACTCCTACGAGCAGTACTTC
NA	NA	TRBV11-2	TRBJ2-1	CASSPDLNEQFF	TGTGCCAGCAGCCCCGACCTCAATGAGCAGTTCTTC
NA	TRBD2	TRBV27	TRBJ2-3	CASSPLPPGTSVDTQYF	TGTGCCAGCAGTCCCCTTCCCCCCGGGACTAGCGTAGATACGCAGTATTTT
NA	NA	TRBV5-1	TRBJ2-1	CASSFRLRRAGEQFF	TGCGCCAGCAGCTTCCGACTTCGAAGGGCGGGTGAGCAGTTCTTC
many	NA	TRBV11-2	TRBJ2-7	CASSLGPGTASYEQYF	TGTGCCAGCAGCTTAGGCCCCGGGACGGCCTCCTACGAGCAGTACTTC
NA	NA	TRBV10-1	TRBJ2-3	CASSAGGFSTDTQYF	TGCGCCAGCAGTGCGGGGGGCTTCAGCACAGATACGCAGTATTTT
NA	NA	TRBV18	TRBJ2-3	CASSKARSTDTQYF	TGTGCCAGCTCAAAGGCGCGTAGCACAGATACGCAGTATTTT
NA	NA	TRBV6-5	TRBJ1-5	CASSFTGSNQPQHF	TGTGCCAGCAGTTTTACAGGGAGCAATCAGCCCCAGCATTTT
NA	TRBD2	TRBV5-1	TRBJ2-3	CASSLGAGGLTDTQYF	TGCGCCAGCAGCTTGGGGGCGGGAGGGCTTACAGATACGCAGTATTTT
NA	TRBD2	TRBV7-2	TRBJ2-7	CASSLSGSIPAYEQYF	TGTGCCAGCAGCCTTAGCGGGTCTATCCCCGCCTACGAGCAGTACTTC
NA	TRBD2	TRBV2	TRBJ2-5	CASRGGRETQYF	TGTGCCAGCAGGGGGGGGAGGGAGACCCAGTACTTC
NA	NA	TRBV29-1	TRBJ1-1	CSVERNRDGEAFF	TGCAGCGTTGAAAGAAACCGGGACGGTGAAGCTTTCTTT
NA	NA	TRBV5-1	TRBJ2-1	CASRPGYSSYNEQFF	TGCGCCAGCCGACCAGGATACTCCTCCTACAATGAGCAGTTCTTC
NA	NA	TRBV10-2	TRBJ2-1	CASSEWLAESYNEQFF	TGCGCCAGCAGTGAGTGGTTAGCGGAGAGCTACAATGAGCAGTTCTTC
NA	NA	TRBV5-1	TRBJ2-1	CASSLRGSYNEQFF	TGCGCCAGCAGCTTGCGGGGCTCCTACAATGAGCAGTTCTTC
NA	NA	TRBV6-5	TRBJ2-7	CASSPSDGYEQYF	TGTGCCAGCAGTCCCTCGGACGGCTACGAGCAGTACTTC
once	NA	TRBV2	TRBJ1-2	CASSDISGGAGALGTF	TGTGCCAGCAGTGACATCTCCGGAGGGGCAGGGGCTTTAGGCACCTTC
NA	NA	TRBV14	TRBJ2-7	CASSPHGGSYEQYF	TGTGCCAGCAGCCCCCACGGGGGCTCCTACGAGCAGTACTTC
NA	TRBD1	TRBV6-1	TRBJ2-7	CASSEQPGQGGNEQYF	TGTGCCAGCAGTGAACAACCGGGACAGGGGGGTAACGAGCAGTACTTC
NA	NA	TRBV27	TRBJ1-1	CASSLFWLTEAFF	TGTGCCAGCAGTTTATTCTGGTTAACTGAAGCTTTCTTT
few	NA	TRBV7-2	TRBJ1-5	CASSFDLLQPQHF	TGTGCCAGCAGCTTTGACCTCCTCCAGCCCCAGCATTTT
NA	TRBD2	TRBV7-3	TRBJ2-7	CASRDLGLAAYEQYF	TGTGCCAGCAGAGATCTGGGACTAGCGGCTTACGAGCAGTACTTC
NA	NA	TRBV2	TRBJ1-5	CASQRDTKVNQPQHF	TGTGCCAGCCAGCGGGACACCAAAGTCAATCAGCCCCAGCATTTT
NA	NA	TRBV6-5	TRBJ2-5	CASSYGLTKYETQYF	TGTGCCAGCAGTTACGGTCTGACGAAATACGAGACCCAGTACTTC
few	NA	TRBV2	TRBJ2-3	CASEAPPDTQYF	TGTGCCAGCGAGGCTCCCCCAGATACGCAGTATTTT
NA	TRBD2	TRBV28	TRBJ2-2	CASTSRTSGVDTGELFF	TGTGCCAGCACCAGTAGGACTAGCGGGGTTGACACCGGGGAGCTGTTTTTT
NA	TRBD1	TRBV6-5	TRBJ1-5	CASSTTGVGSQHF	TGTGCCAGCAGTACTACAGGGGTCGGATCCCAGCATTTT
NA	NA	TRBV11-3	TRBJ2-2	CASSARMTGELFF	TGTGCCAGCAGCGCCCGAATGACCGGGGAGCTGTTTTTT
once	NA	TRBV6-6	TRBJ2-7	CASTGAIYEQYF	TGTGCCAGCACGGGCGCCATCTACGAGCAGTACTTC
NA	NA	TRBV28	TRBJ1-2	CASSLYKAGGAFNYGYTF	TGTGCCAGCAGTCTATATAAGGCCGGGGGGGCGTTTAACTATGGCTACACCTTC
few	NA	TRBV2	TRBJ1-2	CASSEQPNYGYTF	TGTGCCAGCAGTGAACAGCCCAACTATGGCTACACCTTC
NA	NA	TRBV5-1	TRBJ2-7	CASSGDVSSSYEQYF	TGCGCCAGCAGCGGGGACGTCTCCAGCTCCTACGAGCAGTACTTC
NA	TRBD1	TRBV27	TRBJ1-2	CASSPTGSYGYTF	TGTGCCAGCAGTCCGACAGGGAGCTATGGCTACACCTTC
NA	NA	TRBV6-5	TRBJ2-7	CASSPRGGYEQYF	TGTGCCAGCAGTCCCAGGGGAGGCTACGAGCAGTACTTC
NA	NA	TRBV27	TRBJ1-4	CASSRAGDEKLFF	TGTGCCAGCAGTCGGGCAGGGGATGAAAAACTGTTTTTT
NA	NA	TRBV19	TRBJ2-3	CASSLYRGGTDTQYF	TGTGCCAGTAGTCTCTACAGGGGAGGAACAGATACGCAGTATTTT
NA	NA	TRBV4-1	TRBJ2-7	CASSQDPTPGLYEQYF	TGCGCCAGCAGCCAAGACCCGACTCCCGGGCTATACGAGCAGTACTTC
NA	TRBD1	TRBV7-9	TRBJ2-3	CASSLMGQTGDTQYF	TGTGCCAGCAGCTTAATGGGACAGACCGGCGATACGCAGTATTTT
NA	TRBD1	TRBV18	TRBJ1-3	CASSAKPGQISGNTIYF	TGTGCCAGCTCAGCAAAACCGGGACAGATCTCTGGAAACACCATATATTTT
NA	NA	TRBV9	TRBJ2-3	CASSVEGFRTDTQYF	TGTGCCAGCAGCGTAGAGGGCTTCCGCACAGATACGCAGTATTTT
NA	NA	TRBV28	TRBJ1-2	CAIKPGGDYGYTF	TGTGCCATTAAGCCCGGGGGTGACTATGGCTACACCTTC
NA	TRBD1	TRBV9	TRBJ2-5	CASSVTGTQETQYF	TGTGCCAGCAGCGTGACAGGGACCCAAGAGACCCAGTACTTC
few	NA	TRBV28	TRBJ2-1	CASSAGALTYNEQFF	TGTGCCAGCAGTGCCGGGGCGTTGACCTACAATGAGCAGTTCTTC
NA	NA	TRBV27	TRBJ1-5	CASSRRGLYSNQPQHF	TGTGCCAGCAGCCGCCGGGGGCTGTATAGCAATCAGCCCCAGCATTTT
NA	NA	TRBV28	TRBJ2-7	CASSLANRPYFPYEQYF	TGTGCCAGCAGTTTAGCGAACCGACCCTACTTCCCCTACGAGCAGTACTTC